This is a list of T cell receptor beta chains from one sample in a study of T cell repertoires in cytomegalovirus infection. MiXCR was run by TCRdb on the reads, yielding one entry per CDR3 protein. The sample includes about 890,000 distinct CDR3 sequences, about a third of them seen just once. Antigens for these TCRs are unknown. The sample consisted of cultured CD8+ T cells from PBMCs, taken from culture after CMV antigen stimulation. All receptors derive from a human donor in good health (CMV status not recorded). Some clones in this sample may be carry-over from other donors' samples. CDR3s include the opening cysteine and the closing phenylalanine or tryptophan. The order of the fields is J gene, V gene, clone size, D gene, CDR3 protein, CDR3 DNA. D genes are given only for firm matches. Some rows mark clone size as missing; the rest say once, few, many or name a class of expanded clone.

j_call: TRBJ2-1; v_call: TRBV6-1; clone_size: few; d_call: NA; cdr3_aa: CASSFQGNRDNEQFF; cdr3_nt: TGTGCCAGCAGTTTCCAGGGGAATAGGGACAATGAGCAGTTCTTC
j_call: TRBJ2-1; v_call: TRBV6-4; clone_size: NA; d_call: NA; cdr3_aa: CASSDSSGRANEQFF; cdr3_nt: TGTGCCAGCAGTGACTCGTCAGGCCGAGCCAATGAGCAGTTCTTC
j_call: TRBJ2-1; v_call: TRBV12-3/TRBV12-4; clone_size: NA; d_call: NA; cdr3_aa: CASSTRRTGPGNNEQFF; cdr3_nt: TGTGCCAGCAGTACTCGTCGGACTGGCCCAGGGAACAATGAGCAGTTCTTC
j_call: TRBJ2-2; v_call: TRBV7-8; clone_size: many; d_call: TRBD2; cdr3_aa: CASSFPRLRAGANTGELFF; cdr3_nt: TGTGCCAGCAGCTTCCCCCGACTGCGAGCGGGGGCGAACACCGGGGAGCTGTTTTTT
j_call: TRBJ1-1; v_call: TRBV7-3; clone_size: NA; d_call: NA; cdr3_aa: CASSSPARLPNTEAFF; cdr3_nt: TGTGCCAGCAGCTCCCCGGCGAGACTTCCGAACACTGAAGCTTTCTTT
j_call: TRBJ2-1; v_call: TRBV6-1; clone_size: NA; d_call: NA; cdr3_aa: CASIERGAIDEQFF; cdr3_nt: TGTGCCAGCATCGAAAGGGGGGCGATCGATGAGCAGTTCTTC
j_call: TRBJ1-1; v_call: TRBV7-9; clone_size: many; d_call: NA; cdr3_aa: CASSTTDTGNTEAFF; cdr3_nt: TGTGCCAGCAGCACTACTGATACCGGGAACACTGAAGCTTTCTTT
j_call: TRBJ1-6; v_call: TRBV19; clone_size: many; d_call: NA; cdr3_aa: CASSIGGSGNSPLHF; cdr3_nt: TGTGCCAGTAGTATCGGTGGATCGGGGAATTCACCCCTCCACTTT
j_call: TRBJ2-2; v_call: TRBV24-1; clone_size: few; d_call: NA; cdr3_aa: CATSPRANTGELFF; cdr3_nt: TGTGCCACCAGTCCCCGCGCGAACACCGGGGAGCTGTTTTTT
j_call: TRBJ1-1; v_call: TRBV27; clone_size: few; d_call: NA; cdr3_aa: CASSPSGAPRYTEAFF; cdr3_nt: TGTGCCAGCAGTCCCTCGGGGGCGCCTAGATATACTGAAGCTTTCTTT
j_call: TRBJ2-1; v_call: TRBV6-2/TRBV6-3; clone_size: few; d_call: TRBD1; cdr3_aa: CASSSRDRGVYNEQFF; cdr3_nt: TGTGCCAGCAGTTCCCGTGACAGGGGAGTATACAATGAGCAGTTCTTC
j_call: TRBJ1-1; v_call: TRBV7-9; clone_size: few; d_call: TRBD1; cdr3_aa: CASSPLGQGEVTEAFF; cdr3_nt: TGTGCCAGCAGCCCGCTCGGACAGGGGGAGGTCACTGAAGCTTTCTTT
j_call: TRBJ2-1; v_call: TRBV7-9; clone_size: NA; d_call: TRBD1; cdr3_aa: CASSLDRGQNEQFF; cdr3_nt: TGTGCCAGCAGCTTGGACAGGGGGCAAAATGAGCAGTTCTTC
j_call: TRBJ2-1; v_call: TRBV12-3/TRBV12-4; clone_size: many; d_call: NA; cdr3_aa: CASSLPTRNEQFF; cdr3_nt: TGTGCCAGCAGTTTACCCACACGTAATGAGCAGTTCTTC
j_call: TRBJ1-1; v_call: TRBV20-1; clone_size: NA; d_call: NA; cdr3_aa: CSAKTHWNTEAFF; cdr3_nt: TGCAGTGCTAAGACGCATTGGAACACTGAAGCTTTCTTT
j_call: TRBJ1-6; v_call: TRBV11-2; clone_size: many; d_call: NA; cdr3_aa: CASSLDIGAGGSPLHF; cdr3_nt: TGTGCCAGCAGCTTAGATATCGGGGCAGGAGGATCACCCCTCCACTTT
j_call: TRBJ1-1; v_call: TRBV9; clone_size: NA; d_call: NA; cdr3_aa: CASSDRGGPNTEAFF; cdr3_nt: TGTGCCAGCAGCGACCGGGGGGGACCGAACACTGAAGCTTTCTTT
j_call: TRBJ1-1; v_call: TRBV4-3; clone_size: NA; d_call: TRBD1; cdr3_aa: CASSSGQGRGTEAFF; cdr3_nt: TGCGCCAGCAGCTCCGGACAGGGCCGGGGGACTGAAGCTTTCTTT
j_call: TRBJ1-1; v_call: TRBV5-1; clone_size: NA; d_call: NA; cdr3_aa: CASRATANTEAFF; cdr3_nt: TGCGCCAGCAGGGCCACAGCGAACACTGAAGCTTTCTTT
j_call: TRBJ1-5; v_call: TRBV4-1; clone_size: few; d_call: NA; cdr3_aa: CASSQVRGGQPQHF; cdr3_nt: TGCGCCAGCAGCCAAGTAAGGGGTGGTCAGCCCCAGCATTTT
j_call: TRBJ2-5; v_call: TRBV5-6; clone_size: once; d_call: TRBD2; cdr3_aa: CASSVLGPGLASETQYF; cdr3_nt: TGTGCCAGCAGCGTACTGGGGCCGGGACTAGCCTCAGAGACCCAGTACTTC
j_call: TRBJ1-2; v_call: TRBV12-3/TRBV12-4; clone_size: many; d_call: TRBD1; cdr3_aa: CASWGQGGYTF; cdr3_nt: TGTGCCAGCTGGGGACAGGGGGGTTACACCTTC
j_call: TRBJ1-2; v_call: TRBV19; clone_size: NA; d_call: NA; cdr3_aa: CASSIRGKSGTF; cdr3_nt: TGTGCCAGTAGTATCAGAGGGAAAAGCGGCACCTTC
j_call: TRBJ2-7; v_call: TRBV7-6; clone_size: few; d_call: TRBD2; cdr3_aa: CASSDRGQNIAGGTPYEQYF; cdr3_nt: TGTGCCAGCAGCGATAGAGGACAGAACATAGCGGGGGGGACTCCCTACGAGCAGTACTTC
j_call: TRBJ2-4; v_call: TRBV4-2; clone_size: many; d_call: NA; cdr3_aa: CASSQDERLRERLAKNIQYF; cdr3_nt: TGTGCCAGCAGCCAAGACGAACGGCTGCGCGAAAGACTAGCCAAAAACATTCAGTACTTC
j_call: TRBJ2-5; v_call: TRBV7-9; clone_size: few; d_call: NA; cdr3_aa: CASSPSSVQQGLRGTQYF; cdr3_nt: TGTGCCAGCAGCCCTAGCTCAGTCCAACAAGGGCTCCGTGGGACCCAGTACTTC
j_call: TRBJ2-3; v_call: TRBV19; clone_size: NA; d_call: NA; cdr3_aa: CASSIQGSKADTQYF; cdr3_nt: TGTGCCAGTAGTATCCAGGGAAGTAAGGCAGATACGCAGTATTTT
j_call: TRBJ2-1; v_call: TRBV19; clone_size: NA; d_call: NA; cdr3_aa: CASSRPKSSYNEQFF; cdr3_nt: TGTGCCAGTAGTAGGCCGAAGAGCTCCTACAATGAGCAGTTCTTC
j_call: TRBJ2-1; v_call: TRBV24-1; clone_size: NA; d_call: NA; cdr3_aa: CATSDQIYNEQFF; cdr3_nt: TGTGCCACCAGTGACCAAATTTACAATGAGCAGTTCTTC
j_call: TRBJ2-7; v_call: TRBV4-1; clone_size: NA; d_call: TRBD2; cdr3_aa: CASSQGTSGGYEQYF; cdr3_nt: TGTGCCAGCAGCCAAGGGACTAGCGGGGGTTACGAGCAGTACTTC
j_call: TRBJ2-7; v_call: TRBV2; clone_size: NA; d_call: NA; cdr3_aa: CATKGDIYEQYF; cdr3_nt: TGTGCCACCAAGGGGGACATCTACGAGCAGTACTTC
j_call: TRBJ1-2; v_call: TRBV6-1; clone_size: few; d_call: NA; cdr3_aa: CASSYWRGYTF; cdr3_nt: TGTGCCAGCAGTTATTGGCGTGGCTACACCTTC
j_call: TRBJ1-5; v_call: TRBV28; clone_size: NA; d_call: NA; cdr3_aa: CASSLSLSGLGNQPQHF; cdr3_nt: TGTGCCAGCAGTTTAAGTCTGTCGGGGTTGGGCAATCAGCCCCAGCATTTT
j_call: TRBJ2-1; v_call: TRBV7-6; clone_size: few; d_call: NA; cdr3_aa: CVSSLVGEQFF; cdr3_nt: TGTGTCAGCAGCTTAGTAGGGGAGCAGTTCTTC
j_call: TRBJ1-2; v_call: TRBV12-3/TRBV12-4; clone_size: many; d_call: NA; cdr3_aa: CASSQGRGVNYGYTF; cdr3_nt: TGTGCCAGCAGCCAGGGGCGGGGGGTTAACTATGGCTACACCTTC
j_call: TRBJ2-1; v_call: TRBV7-2; clone_size: many; d_call: TRBD2; cdr3_aa: CASSSPGGAQFF; cdr3_nt: TGTGCCAGCAGCTCCCCCGGGGGGGCTCAGTTCTTC
j_call: TRBJ1-3; v_call: TRBV7-6; clone_size: many; d_call: NA; cdr3_aa: CASSPSGGNTIYF; cdr3_nt: TGTGCCAGCAGCCCTTCAGGGGGAAACACCATATATTTT
j_call: TRBJ2-2; v_call: TRBV20-1; clone_size: NA; d_call: TRBD2; cdr3_aa: CSARAGGLLTGELFF; cdr3_nt: TGCAGTGCTCGAGCGGGGGGTTTACTCACCGGGGAGCTGTTTTTT
j_call: TRBJ2-5; v_call: TRBV28; clone_size: NA; d_call: TRBD1; cdr3_aa: CASSGTGGFWGETQYF; cdr3_nt: TGTGCCAGCAGCGGGACAGGGGGCTTTTGGGGGGAGACCCAGTACTTC
j_call: TRBJ2-2; v_call: TRBV24-1; clone_size: NA; d_call: TRBD2; cdr3_aa: CATSDLKGRAGERSGELFF; cdr3_nt: TGTGCCACCAGTGATTTGAAGGGCCGGGCGGGGGAAAGGTCCGGGGAGCTGTTTTTT
j_call: TRBJ1-1; v_call: TRBV14; clone_size: few; d_call: NA; cdr3_aa: CASSLRHFTEAFF; cdr3_nt: TGTGCCAGCAGCTTAAGACATTTCACTGAAGCTTTCTTT
j_call: TRBJ2-2; v_call: TRBV7-6; clone_size: few; d_call: TRBD1; cdr3_aa: CASSLEWGQANTGELFF; cdr3_nt: TGTGCCAGCAGCTTAGAATGGGGACAGGCGAACACCGGGGAGCTGTTTTTT
j_call: TRBJ1-6; v_call: TRBV7-9; clone_size: NA; d_call: NA; cdr3_aa: CASSLGQSQSPFHF; cdr3_nt: TGTGCCAGCAGCTTAGGGCAGTCTCAATCACCCTTCCACTTT
j_call: TRBJ1-1; v_call: TRBV27; clone_size: NA; d_call: NA; cdr3_aa: CASSWKRMNTEAFF; cdr3_nt: TGTGCCAGCAGTTGGAAGCGCATGAACACTGAAGCTTTCTTT
j_call: TRBJ1-1; v_call: TRBV6-8; clone_size: NA; d_call: NA; cdr3_aa: CASSYPGLWAEAFF; cdr3_nt: TGTGCCAGCAGTTACCCCGGCCTCTGGGCTGAAGCTTTCTTT
j_call: TRBJ2-1; v_call: TRBV4-3; clone_size: NA; d_call: NA; cdr3_aa: CASSPLLRNEQFF; cdr3_nt: TGCGCCAGCAGCCCCCTCCTAAGGAATGAGCAGTTCTTC
j_call: TRBJ2-2; v_call: TRBV10-3; clone_size: few; d_call: TRBD2; cdr3_aa: CAISEGAGSNTGELFF; cdr3_nt: TGTGCCATCAGTGAGGGAGCGGGATCGAACACCGGGGAGCTGTTTTTT
j_call: TRBJ2-1; v_call: TRBV7-6; clone_size: NA; d_call: TRBD2; cdr3_aa: CASSSTGLVNEQFF; cdr3_nt: TGTGCCAGCAGCTCCACGGGACTAGTCAATGAGCAGTTCTTC
j_call: TRBJ1-1; v_call: TRBV11-2; clone_size: NA; d_call: NA; cdr3_aa: CASSLDPGGTTEAFF; cdr3_nt: TGTGCCAGCAGCTTAGATCCTGGCGGAACCACTGAAGCTTTCTTT
j_call: TRBJ1-1; v_call: TRBV4-1; clone_size: many; d_call: NA; cdr3_aa: CASSQKLGPREAFF; cdr3_nt: TGCGCCAGCAGCCAAAAGCTGGGACCCCGCGAAGCTTTCTTT